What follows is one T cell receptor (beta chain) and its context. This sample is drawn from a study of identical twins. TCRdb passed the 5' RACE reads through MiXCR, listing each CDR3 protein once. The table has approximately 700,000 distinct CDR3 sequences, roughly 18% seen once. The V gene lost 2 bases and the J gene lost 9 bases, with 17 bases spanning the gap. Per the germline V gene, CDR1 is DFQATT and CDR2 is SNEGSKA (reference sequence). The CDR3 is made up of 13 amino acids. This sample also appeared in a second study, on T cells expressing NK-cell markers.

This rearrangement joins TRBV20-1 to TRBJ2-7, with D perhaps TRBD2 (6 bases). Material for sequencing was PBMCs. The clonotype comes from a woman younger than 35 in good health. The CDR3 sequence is CSARSPGLFVQYF. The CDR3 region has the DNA TGCAGTGCTAGAAGTCCGGGACTCTTCGTGCAGTACTTC.